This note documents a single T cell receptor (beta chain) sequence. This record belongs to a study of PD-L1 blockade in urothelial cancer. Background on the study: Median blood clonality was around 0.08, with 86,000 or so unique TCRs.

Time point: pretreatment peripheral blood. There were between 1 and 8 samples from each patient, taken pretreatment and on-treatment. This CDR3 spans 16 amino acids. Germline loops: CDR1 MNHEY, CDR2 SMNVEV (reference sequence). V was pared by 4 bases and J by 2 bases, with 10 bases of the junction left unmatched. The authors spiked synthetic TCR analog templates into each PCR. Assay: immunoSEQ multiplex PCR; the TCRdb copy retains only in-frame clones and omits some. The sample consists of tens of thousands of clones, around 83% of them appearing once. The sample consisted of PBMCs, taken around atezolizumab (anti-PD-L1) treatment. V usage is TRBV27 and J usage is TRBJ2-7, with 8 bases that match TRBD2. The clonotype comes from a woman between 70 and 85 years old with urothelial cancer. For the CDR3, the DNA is TGTGCCAGCAGTTCTCCCGGGACTAGTAACCCCTACGAGCAGTACTTC. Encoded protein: CASSSPGTSNPYEQYF.